The clone carrying this TCR beta chain was counted a few times. Its antigen is unknown. Germline V gene lookup returns CDR1 SNHLY and CDR2 FYNNEI. V was shortened by 4 bases and J by 2 bases, with 11 bases between the two germline ends. The CDR3 length is 14 residues. PCR was performed using 60 Vbeta and 13 Jbeta primers. The table came from immunoSEQ multiplex PCR; TCRdb's copy has only in-frame clones and leaves some out. The repertoire holds about 73,000 clones, with roughly four fifths as singletons. These data originate in a study of cytomegalovirus exposure and HLA in healthy donors. Study observations and caveats: For TCR beta chains, V- and J-gene trimming was later linked to a missense DCLRE1C variant.

This chain uses TRBV2 with TRBJ2-5; weak D call: TRBD2 (6 bases). Sequencing was carried out using PBMCs. The source of this sequence is a man between 65 and 85 years old in good health and CMV-seronegative. CDR3 protein: CASSAGTPQETQYF. CDR3 nucleotide sequence: TGTGCCAGCAGTGCCGGGACTCCTCAAGAGACCCAGTACTTC. Drawing the rest from reference TRBV2 and TRBJ2-5, the complete variable domain is EPEVTQTPSHQVTQMGQEVILRCVPISNHLYFYWYRQILGQKVEFLVSFYNNEISEKSEIFDDQFSVERPDGSNFTLKIRSTKLEDSAMYFCASSAGTPQETQYFGPGTRLLVL.